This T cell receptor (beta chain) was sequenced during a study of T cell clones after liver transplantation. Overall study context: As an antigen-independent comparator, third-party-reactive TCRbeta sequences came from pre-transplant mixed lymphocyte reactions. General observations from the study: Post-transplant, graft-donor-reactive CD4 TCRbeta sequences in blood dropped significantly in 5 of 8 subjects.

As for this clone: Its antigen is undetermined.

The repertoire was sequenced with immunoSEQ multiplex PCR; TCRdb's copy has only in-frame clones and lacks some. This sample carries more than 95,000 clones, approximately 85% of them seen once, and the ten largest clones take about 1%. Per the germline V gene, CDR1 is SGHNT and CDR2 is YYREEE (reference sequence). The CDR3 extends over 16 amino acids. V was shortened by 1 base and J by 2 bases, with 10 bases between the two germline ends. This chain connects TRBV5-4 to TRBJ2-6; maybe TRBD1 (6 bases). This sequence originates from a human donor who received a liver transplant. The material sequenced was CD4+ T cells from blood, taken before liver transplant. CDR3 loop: CASSLITGTGANVLTF. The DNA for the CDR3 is TGTGCCAGCAGCTTGATAACAGGGACTGGGGCCAACGTCCTGACTTTC.